These T cell receptor beta chains were read from a single sample in a study of T cell responses to AZD1222 COVID-19 vaccine. The table came from immunoSEQ multiplex PCR; TCRdb's copy has only in-frame clones and leaves some out. The sample has about 140,000 clones; around nine tenths are singletons. This specimen consisted of peripheral blood, obtained 28 days after the second AZD1222 dose. These receptors came from an adult who received the AZD1222 COVID-19 vaccine. Each CDR3 is given with its conserved first and last residue. D genes are given only for firm matches. Only part of the rows carry a size: once, few, many, or a class if the clone is expanded.

size	D	V	J	DNA	CDR3
once	TRBD1	TRBV7-9	TRBJ1-4	TGTGCCAGCAGCTCGGACCCGGGACAGCTCCTAGAAAAACTGTTTTTT	CASSSDPGQLLEKLFF
NA	TRBD1	TRBV5-4	TRBJ2-5	TGTGCCAGCAGTTCGGACAGGGGTCTAGAGACCCAGTACTTC	CASSSDRGLETQYF
NA	NA	TRBV18	TRBJ2-2	TGTGCCAGCTCACCACGATCGTCTGGGTTTTCCGGGGAGCTGTTTTTT	CASSPRSSGFSGELFF
few	NA	TRBV6-5	TRBJ1-1	TGTGCCAGCTGGAAGGGGTCGATGAACACTGAAGCTTTCTTT	CASWKGSMNTEAFF
NA	TRBD2	TRBV9	TRBJ2-7	TGTGCCAGCAGCGCGGGAGGTCCAGTCTCCTACGAGCAGTACTTC	CASSAGGPVSYEQYF
NA	TRBD2	TRBV7-9	TRBJ2-3	TGTGCCAGCAGACCCCTTCTTACTAGCGGGAGGGCCCAAGATACGCAGTATTTT	CASRPLLTSGRAQDTQYF
NA	NA	TRBV20-1	TRBJ2-7	TGCAGTGCTAGTCCGGCAGGGGGGCAATTCTCCTACGAGCAGTACTTC	CSASPAGGQFSYEQYF
NA	NA	TRBV21-1	TRBJ2-7	TGTGCCAGCAGACTGGAACAGGGCTACGAGCAGTACTTC	CASRLEQGYEQYF
NA	NA	TRBV6-5	TRBJ2-3	TGTGCCAGCAGTTACGAGTGGGGGCCGCGCACAGATACGCAGTATTTT	CASSYEWGPRTDTQYF
NA	TRBD1	TRBV20-1	TRBJ2-3	TGCAGTGCTAGTGGGGGGACAGGGATAACAGATACGCAGTATTTT	CSASGGTGITDTQYF
NA	TRBD1	TRBV28	TRBJ1-1	TGTGCCAGCAGCCAAACCGGGACAGGGGAAGCTTTCTTT	CASSQTGTGEAFF
NA	NA	TRBV5-6	TRBJ2-5	TGTGCCAGCAGCCTCAGGGGCGTCCAAGAGACCCAGTACTTC	CASSLRGVQETQYF
NA	TRBD1	TRBV2	TRBJ1-5	TGTGCCAGCAGCGGTACAGGGGGCGCGAATCAGCCCCAGCATTTT	CASSGTGGANQPQHF
NA	NA	TRBV27	TRBJ1-1	TGTGCCAGCCGAACCGGGACACCGTGGGGCACTGAAGCTTTCTTT	CASRTGTPWGTEAFF
NA	NA	TRBV19	TRBJ2-7	TGTGCCAGTAGTAGATTAGGGCCCATCGACGAGCAGTACTTC	CASSRLGPIDEQYF
NA	NA	TRBV5-4	TRBJ2-5	TGTGCCAGCAGACCTTGGACACTAGAGACCCAGTACTTC	CASRPWTLETQYF